This T cell receptor beta chain was captured in a study of blood T cell repertoires in COVID-19. At the level of the study: Researchers got acute and convalescent COVID-19 samples from the United States, Italy and Spain.

While infection was still active, Seattle patients were enrolled and then followed longitudinally. Authors' data handling: Estimates of nucleated cell counts were drawn from the amplification of reference gene primers. The method was immunoSEQ multiplex PCR; TCRdb's version includes in-frame clones alone and lacks a portion of them. For V, J and clone size, that table is used; D and trimming come from the DNA. The sample has roughly 150,000 clones; 80% to 90% are singletons. Germline values: CDR1 SGHDN, CDR2 FVKESK. This CDR3 comprises 13 residues. V lost 2 bases, J lost 7 bases, and 11 bases lay in between.

The rearrangement links TRBV14 to TRBJ1-2; unclear D gene. The sequenced material came from peripheral blood. The TCR sequence derives from a woman of 80 years or more with COVID-19, enrolled during active disease. In DNA form, the CDR3 reads TGTGCCAGCAGCCAATTCGTTAGTTTTGGCTACACCTTC. Its translation: CASSQFVSFGYTF.